This T cell receptor beta chain was sequenced in a study of long-term antiretroviral therapy in people with HIV. Study observations and caveats: Clonal populations expanded prior to ART predominated within the repertoire at all time points. On ART adherence, viral resistance or therapy changes, no data were available.

V gave up 1 base and J gave up 9 bases, with 16 bases separating them. Germline values: CDR1 SGHTA, CDR2 FQGNSA. This CDR3 comprises 15 residues. In regard to this clone: Its target is not known.

The study drew at least one pre-ART and at least two post-ART PBMC samples from every donor. The assay used was immunoSEQ (version v3.0), run at survey level. Sequencing was designed to cover 40,000-50,000 T-cell genomes in each sample. This table comes from immunoSEQ multiplex PCR, and its TCRdb copy is limited to in-frame clones, with some not included. This table holds some 34,000 clones, around 96% found once. V is TRBV7-2 and J is TRBJ2-1; D tentatively fits TRBD1 or TRBD2 (7 bases each). Sequences were derived from unsorted PBMCs, sampled around 6.6 years after starting antiretroviral therapy. The TCR was taken from a young man with HIV. The CDR3 DNA reads TGTGCCAGCAGCTTAGTGACAGGGCGGGAGAGTGAGCAGTTCTTC. It is translated as CASSLVTGRESEQFF.